The sequence of this TCR beta chain was determined in a study of T cells after yellow fever vaccination. As to this clonotype: The antigen is undetermined.

TCR cDNA, made by 5'RACE template switching, carried an added universal primer site and UMIs. Each CDR3 protein gets one entry after TCRdb re-called the 5' RACE reads with MiXCR. The data show a few hundred thousand distinct CDR3 sequences, with roughly 7% seen just once and 15% to 20% held by the top ten. The germline V and J ends were trimmed by 5 bases and 0 bases, with 12 bases remaining between them. The CDR3 covers 15 residues. Overall study findings and caveats: A weaker secondary response peaked on day 5, the primary on day 15. There was a small share of clonotypes that showed up in both the CD4 and CD8 compartments.

The receptor's source is a man aged 18 to 30 who received the YFV17D yellow fever vaccine. The gene calls are TRBV12-3 or TRBV12-4 and TRBJ2-3; TRBD2 is a possible D gene (5 bases). Sequences were derived from PBMCs, sampled more than 40 days after the first yellow fever vaccination. DNA for the CDR3: TGTGCCAGCAGTCCCCGGGGAACGAGCACAGATACGCAGTATTTT. Protein sequence: CASSPRGTSTDTQYF.